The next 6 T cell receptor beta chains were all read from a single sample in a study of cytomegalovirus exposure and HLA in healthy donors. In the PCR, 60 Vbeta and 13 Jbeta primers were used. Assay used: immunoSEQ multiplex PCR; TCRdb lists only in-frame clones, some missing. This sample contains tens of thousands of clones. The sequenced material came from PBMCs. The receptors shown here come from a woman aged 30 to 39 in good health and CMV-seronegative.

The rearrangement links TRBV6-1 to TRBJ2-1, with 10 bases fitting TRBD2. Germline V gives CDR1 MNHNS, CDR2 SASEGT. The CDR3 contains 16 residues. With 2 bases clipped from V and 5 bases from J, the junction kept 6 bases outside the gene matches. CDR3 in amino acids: CASSEYRTSGDNEQFF. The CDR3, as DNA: TGTGCCAGCAGTGAATACCGGACTAGCGGCGACAATGAGCAGTTCTTC.

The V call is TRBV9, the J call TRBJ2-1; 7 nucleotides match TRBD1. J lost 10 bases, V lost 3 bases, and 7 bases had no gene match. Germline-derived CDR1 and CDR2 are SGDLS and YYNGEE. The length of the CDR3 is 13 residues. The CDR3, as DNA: TGTGCCAGCAGCGGGACAGGCCCATTCGAGCAGTTCTTC. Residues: CASSGTGPFEQFF.

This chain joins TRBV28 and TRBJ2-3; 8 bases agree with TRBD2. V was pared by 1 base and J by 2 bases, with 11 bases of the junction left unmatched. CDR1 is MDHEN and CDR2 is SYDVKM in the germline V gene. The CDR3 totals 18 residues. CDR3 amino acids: CASSLFGTSGLPTDTQYF. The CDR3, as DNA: TGTGCCAGCAGTTTATTCGGAACTAGCGGCCTTCCCACAGATACGCAGTATTTT.

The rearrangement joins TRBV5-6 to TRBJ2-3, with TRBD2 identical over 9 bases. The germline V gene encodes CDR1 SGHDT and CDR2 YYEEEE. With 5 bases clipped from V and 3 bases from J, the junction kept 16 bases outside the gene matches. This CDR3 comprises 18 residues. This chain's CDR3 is CASSFGVEREVGTDTQYF. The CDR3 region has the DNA TGTGCCAGCAGTTTCGGTGTCGAGCGGGAGGTTGGTACAGATACGCAGTATTTT.

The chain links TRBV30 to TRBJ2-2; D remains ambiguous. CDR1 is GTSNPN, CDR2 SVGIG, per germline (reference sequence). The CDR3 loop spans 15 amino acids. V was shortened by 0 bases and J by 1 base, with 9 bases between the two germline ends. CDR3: CAWSVMSQNTGELFF. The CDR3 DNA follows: TGTGCCTGGAGTGTAATGTCACAGAACACCGGGGAGCTGTTTTTT.

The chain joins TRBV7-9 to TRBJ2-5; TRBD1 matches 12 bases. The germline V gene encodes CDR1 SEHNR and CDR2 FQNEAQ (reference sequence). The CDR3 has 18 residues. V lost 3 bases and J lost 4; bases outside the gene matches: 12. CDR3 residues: CASSFPGGDRGPRETQYF. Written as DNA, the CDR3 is TGTGCCAGCAGCTTCCCCGGGGGGGACAGGGGGCCGAGAGAGACCCAGTACTTC. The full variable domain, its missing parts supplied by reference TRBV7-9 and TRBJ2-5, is DTGVSQNPRHKITKRGQNVTFRCDPISEHNRLYWYRQTLGQGPEFLTYFQNEAQLEKSRLLSDRFSAERPKGSFSTLEIQRTEQGDSAMYLCASSFPGGDRGPRETQYFGPGTRLLVL.